This T cell receptor beta chain is drawn from a study of shared clonotypes between healthy human individuals. Subsets obtained from CD4+ cells comprised CD45RA+ naive and CD45RA-negative memory cells. The V end was cut by 3 bases, the J end by 2 bases, with 10 bases between. Germline values: CDR1 MDHEN, CDR2 SYDVKM. This CDR3 has 14 residues. Repertoires were generated with immunoSEQ multiplex PCR, while TCRdb's copy carries only in-frame clones and drops some. The sample records 1,500,000 or so clones, approximately 98.5% being singletons. This chain connects TRBV28 to TRBJ1-1, with D maybe TRBD1 (5 bases). Sample: naive CD4+ T cells sorted from blood. Subset specified: CD45RA+ positively selected. The receptor was derived from a man aged 30 to 45 in good health. The CDR3 region has the DNA TGTGCCAGCAGTTTCCAGGGAGCCAACACTGAAGCTTTCTTT. It specifies CASSFQGANTEAFF.